This T cell receptor (beta chain) emerged from a study of PD-L1 blockade in urothelial cancer. At the level of the study: Blood-derived samples held a median around 140,000 T cells.

The CDR3 length is 15 residues. J was trimmed by 2 bases and V by 0 bases; bases with no gene match: 2. Germline loops: CDR1 SGHRS, CDR2 YFSETQ. TCRdb's table, derived via immunoSEQ multiplex PCR, lists solely in-frame clones and lacks some. The table lists around 50,000 clones, 75% to 90% of them singletons. Time point indicated: pretreatment peripheral blood. Pretreatment sampling and on-treatment sampling together yielded between 1 and 8 samples for each patient. Study-level findings and limits: Pretreatment blood TCR clonality under the median forecast improved survival.

This clone was recorded only once. Its antigen is still unknown. The source is a middle-aged man with urothelial cancer. The sample in question was PBMCs, obtained around atezolizumab (anti-PD-L1) treatment. V and J are TRBV5-1 and TRBJ2-5; 9 nucleotides agree with TRBD1. CDR3 sequence reads: CASSLEGTGQETQYF. CDR3 coding DNA: TGCGCCAGCAGCTTGGAAGGGACAGGGCAAGAGACCCAGTACTTC. Complete variable domain (other parts from reference TRBV5-1 and TRBJ2-5): KAGVTQTPRYLIKTRGQQVTLSCSPISGHRSVSWYQQTPGQGLQFLFEYFSETQRNKGNFPGRFSGRQFSNSRSEMNVSTLELGDSALYLCASSLEGTGQETQYFGPGTRLLVL.